This is a list of T cell receptor beta chains from one sample in a study of blood T cell repertoires in COVID-19. The protocol was immunoSEQ multiplex PCR, while the TCRdb copy is restricted to in-frame clones and leaves out a portion. The sample contains around 100,000 clones, 90% of which appear only once. The sequenced sample consisted of peripheral blood. These receptors originate from a man in his forties or fifties with acute or convalescent COVID-19. Each CDR3 is given with its conserved first and last residue. A D gene is named only where the DNA matches it firmly. Clone size, where shown, is once, few, many, or a class for clones that have expanded.

CDR3 DNA	CDR3 protein	V gene	J gene	D gene	clone size
TGCGCCAGCAGCTTGGTTACGGGCGGGGAGCAGTACTTC	CASSLVTGGEQYF	TRBV5-1	TRBJ2-7	NA	NA
TGTGCCAGCAGTGAGGGAAAGGGGGCAGAAAAACTGTTTTTT	CASSEGKGAEKLFF	TRBV2	TRBJ1-4	TRBD1	NA
TGCGCCAGCAGCCAAGCAGGGCCCGATGAGCAGTTCTTC	CASSQAGPDEQFF	TRBV4-1	TRBJ2-1	NA	NA
TGTGCCAGCAGCCGGACTAGCGGGAGTTTGGAAGAGACCCAGTACTTC	CASSRTSGSLEETQYF	TRBV6-7	TRBJ2-5	TRBD2	NA
TGTGCCAGCAGTACTAGACAGGGGAACTATGGCTACACCTTC	CASSTRQGNYGYTF	TRBV6-5	TRBJ1-2	TRBD1	NA
TGCGCCAGCAGCTTGGGGGGAGCAGCAACTAATGAAAAACTGTTTTTT	CASSLGGAATNEKLFF	TRBV5-1	TRBJ1-4	NA	NA
TGCGCCAGCAGCTTGGAACAGGGAACCTACGAGCAGTACTTC	CASSLEQGTYEQYF	TRBV5-1	TRBJ2-7	NA	NA
TGTGCCAGCTCCCAGGTCGGCGCGACTGAAGCTTTCTTT	CASSQVGATEAFF	TRBV18	TRBJ1-1	NA	NA
TGTGCCAGCAGGCCGGGACAGGGGGCCGAGACCCAGTACTTC	CASRPGQGAETQYF	TRBV4-2	TRBJ2-5	TRBD1	NA
TGTGCCAGCAGGAGGATACAGGGGGCTGGCGGGGAGCTGTTTTTT	CASRRIQGAGGELFF	TRBV2	TRBJ2-2	TRBD1	NA
TGTGCCAGCAGTTCCAGACAGGGGCCCAGAAGGGGCTACACCTTC	CASSSRQGPRRGYTF	TRBV6-2/TRBV6-3	TRBJ1-2	TRBD1	NA
TGTGCCAGCAGCTTAGGACTAGCGGGAGATATAACCGGGGAGCTGTTTTTT	CASSLGLAGDITGELFF	TRBV11-2	TRBJ2-2	TRBD2	NA
TGTGCCAGCTCACCATTCGGGCAGGGGACCAACGAGCAGTACTTC	CASSPFGQGTNEQYF	TRBV18	TRBJ2-7	NA	NA
TGTGCCAGCAGTTTAAGGACAGGGGGCATTTATAATTCACCCCTCCACTTT	CASSLRTGGIYNSPLHF	TRBV27	TRBJ1-6	TRBD1	NA
TGTGCCAGCAGCTTAGCCCAGCGCTTAGATACGCAGTATTTT	CASSLAQRLDTQYF	TRBV7-2	TRBJ2-3	NA	NA
TGTGCCACCAGTGATCGGACAGGAAGCAATCAGCCCCAGCATTTT	CATSDRTGSNQPQHF	TRBV24-1	TRBJ1-5	TRBD1	NA
TGTGCCAGCAGTGAACTGGTACACGAGACCCAGTACTTC	CASSELVHETQYF	TRBV25-1	TRBJ2-5	NA	once
TGTGCCAGCAGTGGATGGGGCAGGGGAACCTACTACGAGCAGTACTTC	CASSGWGRGTYYEQYF	TRBV6-1	TRBJ2-7	NA	once
TGTGCCAGCAGCGCAACCCGACAGGAAAACTATGGCTACACCTTC	CASSATRQENYGYTF	TRBV9	TRBJ1-2	NA	NA
TGTGCCTGGAGTAGGACAGGCGTTGGTAATTCACCCCTCCACTTT	CAWSRTGVGNSPLHF	TRBV30	TRBJ1-6	TRBD1	NA
TGTGCCAGCAGCCGAAGCGGGGGCACAGATACGCAGTATTTT	CASSRSGGTDTQYF	TRBV7-9	TRBJ2-3	TRBD2	NA
TGTGCCAGCAGCCATAGCGGGAGTGCAGATACGCAGTATTTT	CASSHSGSADTQYF	TRBV7-9	TRBJ2-3	TRBD2	once
TGTGCCAGCTGGAGGGGAATGCGGGGCACCGGGGAGCTGTTTTTT	CASWRGMRGTGELFF	TRBV7-2	TRBJ2-2	NA	NA
TGTGCCAGCAGCTTCGGGACAGACACAGATACGCAGTATTTT	CASSFGTDTDTQYF	TRBV7-2	TRBJ2-3	TRBD1	NA
TGTGCCAGTAGTCTAACCGGGACAGGGCACACTGAAGCTTTCTTT	CASSLTGTGHTEAFF	TRBV19	TRBJ1-1	TRBD1	NA
TGTGCCAGCAGCGCAGGGGGCCGCCGGGACACTGAAGCTTTCTTT	CASSAGGRRDTEAFF	TRBV9	TRBJ1-1	TRBD1	NA
TGTGCCAGCAGTGATCCAGGATCTTTCTCCTACGAGCAGTACTTC	CASSDPGSFSYEQYF	TRBV6-1	TRBJ2-7	NA	once
TGTGCCTGGAGAGGGGGGGGCGCGAGGAACACCGGGGAGCTGTTTTTT	CAWRGGGARNTGELFF	TRBV30	TRBJ2-2	NA	NA
TGTGCCAGCAGCTCCTGGGAGGGCGCAGCCTACGAGCAGTACTTC	CASSSWEGAAYEQYF	TRBV5-5	TRBJ2-7	TRBD2	once
TGCAGTGCTAGTGGTGGGACAGCCTCTGGAAACACCATATATTTT	CSASGGTASGNTIYF	TRBV20-1	TRBJ1-3	TRBD1	NA
TGTGCCAGCAGCAACAGTTCTAGCGGGATAAGACAGACCCAGTACTTC	CASSNSSSGIRQTQYF	TRBV7-9	TRBJ2-5	TRBD2	few
TGTGCCAGCAACAAAATATCTGGGCCTGCGGGCGATGAGCAGTTCTTC	CASNKISGPAGDEQFF	TRBV25-1	TRBJ2-1	NA	NA
TGTGCCAGCAGTTCTCGATCGGCGGCCCAGTACTTC	CASSSRSAAQYF	TRBV12-3/TRBV12-4	TRBJ2-5	NA	NA
TGTGCCAGTAGTATGGGCGGGGTACGGAATGAAGCTTTCTTT	CASSMGGVRNEAFF	TRBV19	TRBJ1-1	NA	NA
TGTGCCAGCAGCTTAGCGCGCGGAGGGACGTATGGCTACACCTTC	CASSLARGGTYGYTF	TRBV7-2	TRBJ1-2	NA	NA
TGTGCCAGCAGCCCGGCCGGGGGTGAGCAGTTCTTC	CASSPAGGEQFF	TRBV7-8	TRBJ2-1	NA	NA
TGTGCCAGCTCACCTCTCGGGAGAAGGGGTGAGCAGTTCTTC	CASSPLGRRGEQFF	TRBV18	TRBJ2-1	NA	NA
TGTGCCAGCAGCCCACCCGGACAGGGAAGTGATGGCGACACTGAAGCTTTCTTT	CASSPPGQGSDGDTEAFF	TRBV7-9	TRBJ1-1	TRBD1	few
TGTGCCACCAGTGATTTCCTAGGCCCAGATACGCAGTATTTT	CATSDFLGPDTQYF	TRBV24-1	TRBJ2-3	NA	NA
TGTGCCAGCAGCCATTCCCCGGGACAGGGGTCCTACGAGCAGTACTTC	CASSHSPGQGSYEQYF	TRBV7-9	TRBJ2-7	TRBD1	NA
TGTGCCAGCAGCGTAGGCCTGAACCTAGCGGGAGGTGGGTCCTACGAGCAGTACTTC	CASSVGLNLAGGGSYEQYF	TRBV9	TRBJ2-7	TRBD2	NA
TGTGCCAGCAGCCAGGGACTAGCGGGAGGTCTTTTAGCCAAAAACATTCAGTACTTC	CASSQGLAGGLLAKNIQYF	TRBV7-2	TRBJ2-4	TRBD2	NA
TGTGCCAGCAGCCACCGCCCCGGGAGGGCGGCAGATACGCAGTATTTT	CASSHRPGRAADTQYF	TRBV7-8	TRBJ2-3	TRBD2	NA
TGTGCCTGGAGCGAGAAGGGACATAACACCGGGGAGCTGTTTTTT	CAWSEKGHNTGELFF	TRBV30	TRBJ2-2	NA	few
TGTGCCACCAGCAGAGATCTCAAAGCGGTTACCTACAGGGCCCCCTACGAGCAGTACTTC	CATSRDLKAVTYRAPYEQYF	TRBV15	TRBJ2-7	NA	NA
TGTGCCACCCGACGAGCGGGAGCTGAAAATGAGCAGTTCTTC	CATRRAGAENEQFF	TRBV19	TRBJ2-1	TRBD2	few
TGTGCCAGCAGCTTAGCGGGAGCGGGCGGGGAGCTGTTTTTT	CASSLAGAGGELFF	TRBV7-6	TRBJ2-2	NA	NA
TGCGCCAGCAGCCCGGGGACAGCCACAGATACGCAGTATTTT	CASSPGTATDTQYF	TRBV5-1	TRBJ2-3	TRBD1	NA